The rows below give T cell receptor beta chains drawn from one sample of a study of control samples from healthy donors and cancer patients. Some clones are missing from TCRdb's copy, which holds only in-frame ones; the method was immunoSEQ multiplex PCR. In the table there are around 94,000 clones, 75% to 95% of which are singletons. The sample taken for sequencing was blood. These receptors all come from a woman younger than 35 in good health. Both conserved end residues are part of each CDR3. The order of the fields is CDR3 length, J gene, V gene, D gene, clone size, CDR3 protein, CDR3 DNA. A D gene is named only where the DNA matches it firmly. Expanded clones are given a class, and other clones once, few, many or no size at all.

>14|TRBJ2-3|TRBV7-9|.|.
CASSPNLVTDTQYF
TGTGCCAGCAGCCCGAACTTAGTCACAGATACGCAGTATTTT
>15|TRBJ2-1|TRBV5-1|.|.
CASSLTGSSYNEQFF
TGCGCCAGCAGCCTAACAGGGAGCTCCTACAATGAGCAGTTCTTC
>15|TRBJ2-5|TRBV19|TRBD2|few
CASSSPGGAFETQYF
TGTGCCAGTAGTAGTCCCGGGGGGGCCTTTGAGACCCAGTACTTC
>15|TRBJ2-3|TRBV2|.|.
CASSGSRGGTDTQYF
TGTGCCAGCAGTGGAAGTCGCGGGGGCACAGATACGCAGTATTTT
>14|TRBJ2-2|TRBV10-3|.|.
CAISGETVTGELFF
TGTGCCATCAGTGGGGAGACGGTCACCGGGGAGCTGTTTTTT
>13|TRBJ1-1|TRBV4-1|.|.
CASSQEGSTEAFF
TGCGCCAGCAGCCAGGAGGGTTCCACTGAAGCTTTCTTT
>13|TRBJ1-2|TRBV19|.|.
CASSEQGWGGYTF
TGTGCCAGTTCCGAACAGGGTTGGGGAGGCTACACCTTC
>18|TRBJ2-2|TRBV24-1|TRBD2|.
CATSDQRPDGGSGGELFF
TGTGCCACCAGTGACCAAAGGCCTGACGGGGGGTCCGGCGGGGAGCTGTTTTTT
>14|TRBJ1-1|TRBV27|.|.
CASSLSRGGTEAFF
TGTGCCAGCAGTTTATCCAGGGGTGGGACTGAAGCTTTCTTT
>13|TRBJ1-6|TRBV11-3|.|.
CASARGLESPLHF
TGTGCCAGCGCAAGAGGGTTAGAATCACCCCTCCACTTT
>15|TRBJ2-1|TRBV11-2|.|.
CASSSPGATYNEQFF
TGTGCCAGCAGCTCCCCGGGGGCCACCTACAATGAGCAGTTCTTC
>14|TRBJ1-2|TRBV6-5|.|.
CASSPSVDADGYTF
TGTGCCAGCAGTCCCTCTGTGGATGCGGATGGCTACACCTTC
>15|TRBJ2-3|TRBV10-3|TRBD1|.
CAIRDGQGLTDTQYF
TGTGCCATCAGGGATGGACAGGGATTGACAGATACGCAGTATTTT
>13|TRBJ1-1|TRBV2|TRBD1|.
CASTRDRNTEAFF
TGTGCCAGCACCAGGGACAGGAACACTGAAGCTTTCTTT
>13|TRBJ1-2|TRBV27|TRBD1|.
CASSLDRGYGYTF
TGTGCCAGCAGCCTGGACAGGGGCTATGGCTACACCTTC
>13|TRBJ1-1|TRBV6-5|.|.
CASSYRRNTEAFF
TGTGCCAGCAGTTACAGAAGGAACACTGAAGCTTTCTTT
>11|TRBJ2-5|TRBV20-1|.|.
CSATDLRAQYF
TGCAGTGCTACGGACCTCCGGGCCCAGTACTTC
>15|TRBJ2-1|TRBV27|TRBD2|.
CASSPGTSGWNEQFF
TGTGCCAGCAGTCCCGGGACTAGCGGCTGGAATGAGCAGTTCTTC
>13|TRBJ2-3|TRBV5-1|.|.
CASSPDRLDTQYF
TGCGCCAGCAGCCCCGACAGATTAGATACGCAGTATTTT
>19|TRBJ1-3|TRBV5-1|.|.
CASSLANLSPAGSGNTIYF
TGCGCCAGCAGCTTGGCCAATCTCTCCCCGGCAGGGAGTGGAAACACCATATATTTT
>14|TRBJ1-1|TRBV2|.|.
CASTPQDSYTEAFF
TGTGCCAGCACCCCCCAAGACAGCTACACTGAAGCTTTCTTT
>15|TRBJ1-2|TRBV18|.|.
CASSPPLGLDYGYTF
TGTGCCAGCTCACCACCGCTGGGGCTTGACTATGGCTACACCTTC
>13|TRBJ1-1|TRBV5-1|.|once
CASSQAGGTEAFF
TGCGCCAGCAGCCAGGCGGGGGGCACTGAAGCTTTCTTT
>13|TRBJ2-7|TRBV11-1|.|.
CASSLVQGTEQYF
TGTGCCAGCAGCTTAGTACAGGGAACCGAGCAGTACTTC
>15|TRBJ2-3|TRBV19|.|.
CASSPGVRDTDTQYF
TGTGCCAGTAGCCCCGGGGTCCGTGACACAGATACGCAGTATTTT
>17|TRBJ1-3|TRBV2|TRBD1|.
CASSEDITGASGNTIYF
TGTGCCAGCAGTGAAGATATCACAGGGGCATCTGGAAACACCATATATTTT
>15|TRBJ2-2|TRBV4-1|.|.
CASSGGTGAAGELFF
TGCGCCAGCAGCGGAGGGACCGGGGCGGCCGGGGAGCTGTTTTTT
>14|TRBJ1-1|TRBV2|TRBD1|.
CASSETGENTEAFF
TGTGCCAGCAGTGAGACAGGGGAGAACACTGAAGCTTTCTTT
>17|TRBJ2-1|TRBV5-8|TRBD2|.
CASTNWGLAGAYNEQFF
TGTGCCAGCACAAACTGGGGACTAGCGGGGGCCTACAATGAGCAGTTCTTC
>13|TRBJ2-7|TRBV7-9|.|.
CASSFSNGYEQYF
TGTGCCAGCAGCTTTTCTAACGGGTACGAGCAGTACTTC
>16|TRBJ2-1|TRBV19|TRBD2|.
CASSLWGGGISNEQFF
TGTGCCAGTAGTCTATGGGGCGGGGGAATAAGTAATGAGCAGTTCTTC
>16|TRBJ2-1|TRBV4-2|TRBD2|once
CASSQAGLAGVREQFF
TGTGCCAGCAGCCAAGCGGGACTAGCGGGGGTTAGGGAGCAGTTCTTC
>14|TRBJ1-6|TRBV27|.|.
CASSPRQVRSPLHF
TGTGCCAGCAGTCCCAGACAGGTCCGTTCACCCCTCCACTTT
>17|TRBJ1-4|TRBV5-1|.|.
CASSFTSFRVTNEKLFF
TGCGCCAGCAGCTTCACGAGTTTCCGGGTCACCAATGAAAAACTGTTTTTT
>12|TRBJ1-1|TRBV12-3/TRBV12-4|.|.
CASSRAETEAFF
TGTGCCAGCAGCAGGGCTGAGACTGAAGCTTTCTTT
>15|TRBJ1-4|TRBV5-1|.|few
CASSIQSATNEKLFF
TGCGCCAGCAGCATTCAGAGCGCAACTAATGAAAAACTGTTTTTT
>13|TRBJ2-2|TRBV4-1|.|.
CASSQKGTGELFF
TGCGCCAGCAGCCAAAAGGGGACCGGGGAGCTGTTTTTT
>19|TRBJ1-5|TRBV14|TRBD1|.
CASSQDQSVGGWSNQPQHF
TGTGCCAGCAGCCAAGATCAATCGGTAGGGGGCTGGAGCAATCAGCCCCAGCATTTT
>15|TRBJ2-3|TRBV10-2|.|.
CASSGAGHRSDTQYF
TGCGCCAGCAGTGGAGCAGGGCATCGGTCGGATACGCAGTATTTT
>13|TRBJ2-5|TRBV29-1|.|.
CSVGRDREETQYF
TGCAGCGTAGGGCGGGACAGAGAAGAGACCCAGTACTTC
>15|TRBJ1-5|TRBV19|TRBD1|few
CASSIVGTVNQPQHF
TGTGCCAGTAGTATCGTGGGGACAGTCAATCAGCCCCAGCATTTT
>15|TRBJ1-1|TRBV9|.|.
CASSVALRTASEAFF
TGTGCCAGCAGCGTAGCCCTCAGGACAGCATCTGAAGCTTTCTTT
>14|TRBJ1-1|TRBV18|TRBD1|.
CASSLDRGRTEAFF
TGTGCCAGCTCACTGGACAGGGGGCGGACTGAAGCTTTCTTT
>15|TRBJ1-2|TRBV15|.|.
CATSRELGQNYGYTF
TGTGCCACCAGCAGAGAGTTGGGCCAGAACTATGGCTACACCTTC
>14|TRBJ1-1|TRBV6-5|.|.
CASSYQHWDTEAFF
TGTGCCAGCAGTTACCAACACTGGGACACTGAAGCTTTCTTT
>15|TRBJ1-1|TRBV5-4|.|.
CASSQMAPMNTEAFF
TGTGCCAGCAGCCAAATGGCCCCAATGAACACTGAAGCTTTCTTT
>17|TRBJ2-2|TRBV4-2|TRBD2|.
CASSSEHSAGGTGELFF
TGTGCCAGCAGCTCCGAACACTCTGCGGGGGGAACCGGGGAGCTGTTTTTT
>12|TRBJ1-4|TRBV7-9|.|.
CASSPQNEKLFF
TGTGCCAGCAGCCCACAAAATGAAAAACTGTTTTTT
>15|TRBJ1-1|TRBV7-8|.|.
CASSLLQGGGTEAFF
TGTGCCAGCAGCTTGCTACAGGGAGGAGGAACTGAAGCTTTCTTT
>14|TRBJ2-5|TRBV6-6|.|.
CASSYISGEETQYF
TGTGCCAGCAGTTACATTTCGGGGGAAGAGACCCAGTACTTC
>15|TRBJ2-1|TRBV4-1|TRBD1|.
CASRPPGQGYNEQFF
TGCGCCAGCAGACCTCCGGGACAGGGCTACAATGAGCAGTTCTTC
>13|TRBJ1-1|TRBV10-3|.|.
CAIRTDLNTEAFF
TGTGCCATCAGGACAGACTTGAACACTGAAGCTTTCTTT
>16|TRBJ2-3|TRBV7-6|TRBD2|few
CASSLRGLAGTDTQYF
TGTGCCAGCAGCTTGCGGGGACTAGCGGGGACAGATACGCAGTATTTT